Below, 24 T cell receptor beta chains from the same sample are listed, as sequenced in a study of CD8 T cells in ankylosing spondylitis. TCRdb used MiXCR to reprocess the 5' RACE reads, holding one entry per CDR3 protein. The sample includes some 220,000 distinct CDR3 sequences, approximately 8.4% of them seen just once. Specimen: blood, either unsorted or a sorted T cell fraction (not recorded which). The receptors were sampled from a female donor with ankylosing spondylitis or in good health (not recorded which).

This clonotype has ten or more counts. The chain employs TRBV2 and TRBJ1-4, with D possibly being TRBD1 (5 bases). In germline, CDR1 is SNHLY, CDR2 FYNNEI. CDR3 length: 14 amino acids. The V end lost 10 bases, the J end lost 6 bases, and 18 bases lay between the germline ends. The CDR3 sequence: CAIAPGRFDEKLFF. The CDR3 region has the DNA TGTGCCATAGCTCCGGGACGGTTTGATGAAAAACTGTTTTTT.

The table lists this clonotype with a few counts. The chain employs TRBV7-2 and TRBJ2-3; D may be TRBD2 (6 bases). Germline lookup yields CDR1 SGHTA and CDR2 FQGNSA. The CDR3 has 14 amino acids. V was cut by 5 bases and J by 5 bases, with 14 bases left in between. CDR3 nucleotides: TGTGCCAGCAGCAAAAGAGCTAGCGAAGATACGCAGTATTTT. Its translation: CASSKRASEDTQYF.

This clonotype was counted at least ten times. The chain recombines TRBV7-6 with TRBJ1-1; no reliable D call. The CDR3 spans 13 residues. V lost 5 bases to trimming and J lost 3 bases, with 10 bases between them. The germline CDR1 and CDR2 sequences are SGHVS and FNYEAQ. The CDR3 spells CASSPRRDTEAFF. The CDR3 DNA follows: TGTGCCAGCAGCCCCCGGCGGGACACTGAAGCTTTCTTT. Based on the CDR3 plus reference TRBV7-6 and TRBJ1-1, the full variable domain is GAGVSQSPRYKVTKRGQDVALRCDPISGHVSLYWYRQALGQGPEFLTYFNYEAQQDKSGLPNDRFSAERPEGSISTLTIQRTEQRDSAMYRCASSPRRDTEAFFGQGTRLTVV.

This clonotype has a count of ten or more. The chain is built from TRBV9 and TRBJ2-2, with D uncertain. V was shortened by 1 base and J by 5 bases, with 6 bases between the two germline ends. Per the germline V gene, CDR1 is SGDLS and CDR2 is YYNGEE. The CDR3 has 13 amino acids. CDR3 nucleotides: TGTGCCAGCAGCGTATTGATGACCGGGGAGCTGTTTTTT. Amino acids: CASSVLMTGELFF.

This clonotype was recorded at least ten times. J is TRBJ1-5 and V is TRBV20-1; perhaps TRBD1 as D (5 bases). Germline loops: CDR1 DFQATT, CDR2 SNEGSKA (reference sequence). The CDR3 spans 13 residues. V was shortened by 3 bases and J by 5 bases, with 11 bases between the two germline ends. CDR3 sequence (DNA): TGCAGTGCTAGGAGGGGTAGTCATCAGCCCCAGCATTTT. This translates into CSARRGSHQPQHF.

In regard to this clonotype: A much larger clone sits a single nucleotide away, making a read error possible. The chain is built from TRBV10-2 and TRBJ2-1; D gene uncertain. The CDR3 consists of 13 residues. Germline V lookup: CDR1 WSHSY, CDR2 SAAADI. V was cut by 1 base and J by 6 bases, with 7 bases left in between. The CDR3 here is CASSEWNFNEQFF. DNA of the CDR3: TGCGCCAGCAGTGAGTGGAACTTCAATGAGCAGTTCTTC.

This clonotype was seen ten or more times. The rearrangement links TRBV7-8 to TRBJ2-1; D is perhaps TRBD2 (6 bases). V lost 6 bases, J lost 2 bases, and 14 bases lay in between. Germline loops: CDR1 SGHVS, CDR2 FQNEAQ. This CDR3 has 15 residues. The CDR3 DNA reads TGTGCCAGCAGAAGGGAGGAAGGGACCTACAATGAGCAGTTCTTC. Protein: CASRREEGTYNEQFF.

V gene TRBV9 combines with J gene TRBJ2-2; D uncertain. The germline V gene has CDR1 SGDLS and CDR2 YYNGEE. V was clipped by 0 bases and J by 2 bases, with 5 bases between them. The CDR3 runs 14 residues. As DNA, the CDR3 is TGTGCCAGCAGCGTAGGGACCAACACCGGGGAGCTGTTTTTT. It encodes CASSVGTNTGELFF.

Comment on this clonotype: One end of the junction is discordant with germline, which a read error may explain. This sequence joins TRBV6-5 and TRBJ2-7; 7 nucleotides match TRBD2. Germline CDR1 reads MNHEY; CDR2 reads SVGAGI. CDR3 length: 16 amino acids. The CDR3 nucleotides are TGTGTCAGCAGTCAAACCCTCGCGCGGGAGCCCGGTGAGCAGTACTTC. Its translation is CVSSQTLAREPGEQYF.

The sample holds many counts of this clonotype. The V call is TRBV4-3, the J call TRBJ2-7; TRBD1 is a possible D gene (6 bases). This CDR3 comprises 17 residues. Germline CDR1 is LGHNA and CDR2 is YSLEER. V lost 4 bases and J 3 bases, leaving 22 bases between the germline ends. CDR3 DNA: TGCGCCAGCAGCCGTGCTTCAGGGGCAGGGGACGGCTACGAGCAGTACTTC. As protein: CASSRASGAGDGYEQYF.

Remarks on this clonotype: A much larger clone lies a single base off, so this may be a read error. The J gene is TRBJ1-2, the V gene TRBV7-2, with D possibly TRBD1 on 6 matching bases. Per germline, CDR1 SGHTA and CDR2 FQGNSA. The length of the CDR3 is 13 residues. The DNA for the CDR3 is TGTGCCAACAGCCCAGGGGAGGACTATGGCTACACCTTC. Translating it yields CANSPGEDYGYTF.

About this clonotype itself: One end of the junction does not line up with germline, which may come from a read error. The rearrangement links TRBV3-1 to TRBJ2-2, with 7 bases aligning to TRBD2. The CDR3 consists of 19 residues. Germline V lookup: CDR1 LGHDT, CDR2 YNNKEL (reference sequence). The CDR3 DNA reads TGTACCAGCTGTGGGGGGAAACTAGCGACGACCGCGGACACCGGGGAGCTGTTTTTT. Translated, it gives CTSCGGKLATTADTGELFF. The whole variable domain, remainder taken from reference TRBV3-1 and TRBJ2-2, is DTAVSQTPKYLVTQMGNDKSIKCEQNLGHDTMYWYKQDSKKFLKIMFSYNNKELIINETVPNRFSPKSPDKAHLNLHINSLELGDSAVYFCTSCGGKLATTADTGELFFGEGSRLTVL.

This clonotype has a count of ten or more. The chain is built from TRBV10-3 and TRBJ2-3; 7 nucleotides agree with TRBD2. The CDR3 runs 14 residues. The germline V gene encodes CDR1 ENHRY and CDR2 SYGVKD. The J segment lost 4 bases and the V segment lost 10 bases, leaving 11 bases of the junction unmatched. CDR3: CATRLRETADTQYF. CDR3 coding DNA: TGTGCCACCCGCTTGCGGGAGACCGCAGATACGCAGTATTTT.

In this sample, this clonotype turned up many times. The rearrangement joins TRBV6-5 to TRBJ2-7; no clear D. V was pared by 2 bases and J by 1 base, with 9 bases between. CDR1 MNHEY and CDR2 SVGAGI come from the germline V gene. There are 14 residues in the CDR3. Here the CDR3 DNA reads TGTGCCAGCAGTTACCGGCACTCTTCCTACGAGCAGTACTTC. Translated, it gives CASSYRHSSYEQYF.

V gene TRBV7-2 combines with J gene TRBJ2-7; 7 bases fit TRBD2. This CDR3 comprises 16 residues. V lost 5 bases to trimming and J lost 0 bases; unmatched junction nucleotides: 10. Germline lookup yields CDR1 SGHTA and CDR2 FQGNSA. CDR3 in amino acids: CASSQQTGRVSYEQYF. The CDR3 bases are TGTGCCAGCAGCCAGCAAACTGGGAGGGTCTCCTACGAGCAGTACTTC.

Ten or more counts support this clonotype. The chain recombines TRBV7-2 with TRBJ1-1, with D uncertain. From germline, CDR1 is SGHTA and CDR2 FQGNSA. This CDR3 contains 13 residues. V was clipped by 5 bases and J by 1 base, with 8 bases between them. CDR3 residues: CASSPEGNTEAFF. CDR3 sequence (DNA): TGTGCCAGCAGCCCTGAGGGGAACACTGAAGCTTTCTTT.

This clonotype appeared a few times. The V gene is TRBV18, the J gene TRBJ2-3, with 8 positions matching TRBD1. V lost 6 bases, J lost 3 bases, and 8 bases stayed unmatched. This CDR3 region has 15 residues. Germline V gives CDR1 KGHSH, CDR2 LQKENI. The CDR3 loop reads CASSMGQASTDTQYF. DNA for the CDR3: TGTGCCAGCTCGATGGGACAGGCTTCGACAGATACGCAGTATTTT.

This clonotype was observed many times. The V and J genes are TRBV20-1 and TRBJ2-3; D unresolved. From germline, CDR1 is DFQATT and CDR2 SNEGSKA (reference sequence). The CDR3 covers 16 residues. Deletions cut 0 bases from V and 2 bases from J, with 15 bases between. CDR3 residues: CSARDPAQPATDTQYF. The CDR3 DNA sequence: TGCAGTGCTAGAGATCCCGCCCAGCCTGCCACAGATACGCAGTATTTT.

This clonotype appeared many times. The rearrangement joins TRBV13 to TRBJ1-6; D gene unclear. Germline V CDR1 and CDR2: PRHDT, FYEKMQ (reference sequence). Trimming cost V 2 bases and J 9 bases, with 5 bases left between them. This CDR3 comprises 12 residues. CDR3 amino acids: CASSLQGSPLHF. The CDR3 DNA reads TGTGCCAGCAGCTTACAAGGTTCACCCCTCCACTTT.

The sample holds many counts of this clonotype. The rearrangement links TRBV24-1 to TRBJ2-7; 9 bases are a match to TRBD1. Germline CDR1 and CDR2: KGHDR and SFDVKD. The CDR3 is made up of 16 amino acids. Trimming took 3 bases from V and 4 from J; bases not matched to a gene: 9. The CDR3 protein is CATSDASGTGPYEQYF. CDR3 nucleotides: TGTGCCACCAGTGATGCATCCGGGACAGGGCCATACGAGCAGTACTTC.

DNA of the CDR3: TGCAGCGTTGCACAGGGAGGAAGGGCCGGGGAGCTGTTTTTT. Amino acids: CSVAQGGRAGELFF. The chain combines TRBV29-1 with TRBJ2-2; either TRBD1 or TRBD2 may supply D (6 bases each). Germline values: CDR1 SQVTM, CDR2 ANQGSEA. The V end was cut by 4 bases, the J end by 6 bases, with 15 bases between. This CDR3 has 14 residues.

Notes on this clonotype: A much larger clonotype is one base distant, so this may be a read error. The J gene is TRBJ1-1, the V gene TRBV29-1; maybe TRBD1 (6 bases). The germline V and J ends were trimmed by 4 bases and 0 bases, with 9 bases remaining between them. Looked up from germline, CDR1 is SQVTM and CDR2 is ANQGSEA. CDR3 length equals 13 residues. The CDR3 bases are TGCAGCGTTGTGGACAGTTTGAACACTGAAGCTTTCTTT. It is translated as CSVVDSLNTEAFF.

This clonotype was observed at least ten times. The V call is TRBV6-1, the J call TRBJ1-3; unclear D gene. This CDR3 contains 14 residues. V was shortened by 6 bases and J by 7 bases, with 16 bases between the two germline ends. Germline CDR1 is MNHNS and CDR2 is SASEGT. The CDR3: CASRNQVSGNTIYF. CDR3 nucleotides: TGTGCCAGCAGAAATCAAGTCTCCGGGAACACCATATATTTT.

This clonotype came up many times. The chain's CDR3 is CASSLGRGRSYNEQFF. The DNA for the CDR3 is TGCGCCAGCAGCTTGGGGCGGGGGAGGTCCTACAATGAGCAGTTCTTC. This rearrangement joins TRBV5-1 to TRBJ2-1; 7 positions agree with TRBD2. The V segment lost 0 bases and the J segment 1 base; nucleotides outside the gene matches: 4. There are 16 residues in the CDR3. Germline CDR1 and CDR2: SGHRS and YFSETQ.